This T cell receptor (beta chain) was recorded in a study of cytomegalovirus exposure and HLA in healthy donors. In the study overall: Early on, a data release was issued that held approximately 92 million unique TCRs from HLA-typed donors. Findings and caveats of the study: Specificity for CMV antigens was confirmed in vitro for three of the CMV-associated chains. The classifier was said to identify cytomegalovirus status with high specificity and sensitivity.

The CDR3 sequence is 16 residues long. The germline V gene encodes CDR1 SGHNT and CDR2 YYREEE (reference sequence). With 4 bases removed from V and 1 base from J, the gap between germline ends came to 17 bases. The PCR used 60 Vbeta and 13 Jbeta primers. The protocol was immunoSEQ multiplex PCR, while the TCRdb copy is restricted to in-frame clones and leaves out a portion. The sample contains about 140,000 clones, about three quarters of which appear only once. At collection, donors were nominally healthy, but unrecorded immune exposures were probable. Turning to this clone: As yet, its antigen is unknown.

V gene TRBV5-4 combines with J gene TRBJ1-1, with D unresolved. Specimen: PBMCs. This TCR was recovered from a man aged 50 to 60 in good health and CMV-seropositive. The CDR3 sequence is CASSPPGSLGNTEAFF. CDR3 DNA: TGTGCCAGCAGCCCGCCGGGTTCCCTGGGGAACACTGAAGCTTTCTTT.